The subject of this entry is one TCR beta chain. This CDR3 has 14 amino acids. Germline V lookup: CDR1 SGHVS, CDR2 FQNEAQ. Trimming took 0 bases from V and 4 from J, leaving 7 bases between them. The sample originates from a study of cytomegalovirus exposure and HLA in healthy donors. Overall study: Inside one of the first data releases sat about 91 million unique TCRs taken from HLA-typed donors. Of approximately 400 genotyped donors, 81% clustered with self-reported Caucasian donors.

This PCR relied on a set of 60 Vbeta primers and 13 Jbeta primers. Here immunoSEQ multiplex PCR was the method, and the copy in TCRdb shows in-frame clones only, minus some. The data hold around 180,000 clones, with about 80% observed a single time. The rearrangement joins TRBV7-8 to TRBJ1-5; a weak D match, TRBD1 (5 bases). The sequencing input was PBMCs. The receptor comes from a man aged 18 to 30 in good health and CMV-seronegative. Here the CDR3 DNA reads TGTGCCAGCAGCTTAGCGCGGGGGAATCAGCCCCAGCATTTT. Translating it yields CASSLARGNQPQHF.